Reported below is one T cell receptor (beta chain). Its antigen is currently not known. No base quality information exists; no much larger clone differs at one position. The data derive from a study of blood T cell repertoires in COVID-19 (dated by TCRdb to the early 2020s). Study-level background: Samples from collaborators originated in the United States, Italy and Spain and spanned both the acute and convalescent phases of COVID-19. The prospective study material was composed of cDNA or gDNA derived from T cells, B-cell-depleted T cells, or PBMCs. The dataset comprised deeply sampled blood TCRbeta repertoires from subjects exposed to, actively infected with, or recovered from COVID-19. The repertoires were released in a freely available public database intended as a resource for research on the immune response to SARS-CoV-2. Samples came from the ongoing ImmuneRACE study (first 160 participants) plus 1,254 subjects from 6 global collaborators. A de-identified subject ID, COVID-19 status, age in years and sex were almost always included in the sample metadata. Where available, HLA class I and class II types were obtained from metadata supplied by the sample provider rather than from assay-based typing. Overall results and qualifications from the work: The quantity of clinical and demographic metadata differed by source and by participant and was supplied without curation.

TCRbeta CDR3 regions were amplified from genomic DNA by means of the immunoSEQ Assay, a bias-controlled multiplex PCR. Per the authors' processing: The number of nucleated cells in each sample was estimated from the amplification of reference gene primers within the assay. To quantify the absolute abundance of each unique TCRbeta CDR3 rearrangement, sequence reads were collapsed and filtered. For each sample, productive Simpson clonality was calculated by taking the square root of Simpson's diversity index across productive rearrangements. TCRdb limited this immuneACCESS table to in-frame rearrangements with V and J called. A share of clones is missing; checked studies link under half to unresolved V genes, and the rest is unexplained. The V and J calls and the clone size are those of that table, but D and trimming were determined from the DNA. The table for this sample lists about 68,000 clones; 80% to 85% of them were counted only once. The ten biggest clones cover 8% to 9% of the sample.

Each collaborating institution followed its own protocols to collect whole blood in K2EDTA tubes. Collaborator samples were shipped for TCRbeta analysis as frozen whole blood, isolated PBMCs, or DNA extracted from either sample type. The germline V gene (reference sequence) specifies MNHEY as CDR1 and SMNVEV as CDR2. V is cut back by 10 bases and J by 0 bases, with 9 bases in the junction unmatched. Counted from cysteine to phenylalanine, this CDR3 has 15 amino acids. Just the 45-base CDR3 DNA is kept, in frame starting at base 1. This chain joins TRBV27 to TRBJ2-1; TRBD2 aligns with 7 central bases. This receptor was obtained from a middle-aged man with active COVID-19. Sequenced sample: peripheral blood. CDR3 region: CATEGGGSSYNEQFF. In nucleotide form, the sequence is TGTGCCACCGAGGGCGGCGGGAGCTCCTACAATGAGCAGTTCTTC.